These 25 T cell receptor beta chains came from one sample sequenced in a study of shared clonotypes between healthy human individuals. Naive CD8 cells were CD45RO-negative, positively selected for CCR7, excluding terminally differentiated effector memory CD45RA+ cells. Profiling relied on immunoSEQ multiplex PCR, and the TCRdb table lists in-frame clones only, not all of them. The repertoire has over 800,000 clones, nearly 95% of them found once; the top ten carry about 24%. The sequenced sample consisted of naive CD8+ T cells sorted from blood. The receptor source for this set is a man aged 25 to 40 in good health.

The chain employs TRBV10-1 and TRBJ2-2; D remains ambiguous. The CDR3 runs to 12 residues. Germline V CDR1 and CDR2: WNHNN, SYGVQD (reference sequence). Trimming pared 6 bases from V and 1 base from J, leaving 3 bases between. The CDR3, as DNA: TGCGCCAGCAGACGGAACACCGGGGAGCTGTTTTTT. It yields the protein CASRRNTGELFF.

The CDR3 DNA reads TGTGCCAGCAGCTTGGCCGCCAGCGGGAGTAGGAATGAGCAGTTCTTC. Residues: CASSLAASGSRNEQFF. The chain joins TRBV5-4 to TRBJ2-1; 8 bases match TRBD2. The V and J ends lost 0 bases and 7 bases, in that order; junction bases with no gene match: 9. Germline CDR1 and CDR2: SGHNT and YYREEE (reference sequence). The CDR3 totals 16 residues.

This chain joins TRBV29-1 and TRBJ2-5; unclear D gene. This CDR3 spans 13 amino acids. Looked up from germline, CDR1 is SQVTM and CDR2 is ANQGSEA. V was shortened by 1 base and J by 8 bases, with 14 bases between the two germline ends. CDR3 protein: CSVEGSDPFTQYF. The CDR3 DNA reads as TGCAGCGTTGAAGGATCGGACCCTTTCACCCAGTACTTC.

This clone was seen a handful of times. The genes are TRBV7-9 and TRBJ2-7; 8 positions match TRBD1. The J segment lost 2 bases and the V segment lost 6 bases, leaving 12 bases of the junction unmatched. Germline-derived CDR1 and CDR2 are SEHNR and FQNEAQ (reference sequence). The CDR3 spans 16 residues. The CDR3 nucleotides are TGTGCCAGCAGTCACAGGATGGGGACAGGCGCCTACGAGCAGTACTTC. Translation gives CASSHRMGTGAYEQYF.

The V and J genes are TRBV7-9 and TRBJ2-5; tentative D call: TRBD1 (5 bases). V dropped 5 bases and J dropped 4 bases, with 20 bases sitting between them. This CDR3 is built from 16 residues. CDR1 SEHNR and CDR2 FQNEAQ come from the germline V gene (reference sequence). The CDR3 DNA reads TGTGCCAGCAGCAAAGGGTTTGGCAGGGAAGGAGAGACCCAGTACTTC. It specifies CASSKGFGREGETQYF.

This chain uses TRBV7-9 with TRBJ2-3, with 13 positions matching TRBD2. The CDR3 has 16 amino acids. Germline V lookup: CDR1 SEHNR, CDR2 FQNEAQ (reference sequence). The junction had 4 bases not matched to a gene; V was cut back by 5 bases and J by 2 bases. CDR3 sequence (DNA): TGTGCCAGCAGCCCCGGGACTAGCGGGATCACAGATACGCAGTATTTT. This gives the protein CASSPGTSGITDTQYF. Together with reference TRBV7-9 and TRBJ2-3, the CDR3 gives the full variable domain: DTGVSQNPRHKITKRGQNVTFRCDPISEHNRLYWYRQTLGQGPEFLTYFQNEAQLEKSRLLSDRFSAERPKGSFSTLEIQRTEQGDSAMYLCASSPGTSGITDTQYFGPGTRLTVL.

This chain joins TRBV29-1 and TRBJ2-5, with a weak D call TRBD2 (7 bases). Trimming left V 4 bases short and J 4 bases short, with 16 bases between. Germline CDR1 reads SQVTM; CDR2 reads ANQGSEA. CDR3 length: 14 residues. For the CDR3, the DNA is TGCAGCGTTGTCCAGGCAGGGGAGGGAGAGACCCAGTACTTC. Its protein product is CSVVQAGEGETQYF.

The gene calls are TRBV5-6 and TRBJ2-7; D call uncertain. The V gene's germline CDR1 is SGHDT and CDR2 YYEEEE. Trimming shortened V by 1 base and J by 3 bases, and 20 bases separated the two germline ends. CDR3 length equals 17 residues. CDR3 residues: CASSLQRWSFTDYEQYF. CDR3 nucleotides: TGTGCCAGCAGCTTGCAGCGATGGTCCTTCACCGACTACGAGCAGTACTTC.

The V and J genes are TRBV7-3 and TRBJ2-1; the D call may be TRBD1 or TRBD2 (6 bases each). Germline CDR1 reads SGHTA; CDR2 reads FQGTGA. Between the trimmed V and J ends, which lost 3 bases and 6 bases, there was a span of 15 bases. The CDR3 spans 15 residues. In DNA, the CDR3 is TGTGCCAGCAGCTTGAATGGGGGGCGCAGCAATGAGCAGTTCTTC. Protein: CASSLNGGRSNEQFF.

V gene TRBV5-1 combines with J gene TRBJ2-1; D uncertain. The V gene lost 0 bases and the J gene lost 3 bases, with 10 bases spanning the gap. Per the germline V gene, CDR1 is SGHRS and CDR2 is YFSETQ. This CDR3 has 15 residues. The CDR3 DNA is TGCGCCAGCAGCTTGGGTGACACCCTCTACAATGAGCAGTTCTTC. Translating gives CASSLGDTLYNEQFF.

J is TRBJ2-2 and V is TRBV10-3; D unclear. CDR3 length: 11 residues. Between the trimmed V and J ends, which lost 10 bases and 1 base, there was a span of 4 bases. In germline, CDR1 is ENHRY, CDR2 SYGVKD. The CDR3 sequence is CARQNTGELFF. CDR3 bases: TGTGCCAGACAGAACACCGGGGAGCTGTTTTTT.

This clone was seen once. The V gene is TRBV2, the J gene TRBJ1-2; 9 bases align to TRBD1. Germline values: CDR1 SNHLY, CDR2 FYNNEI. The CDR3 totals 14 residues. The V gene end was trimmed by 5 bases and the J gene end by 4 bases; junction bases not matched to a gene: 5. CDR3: CASSQGQGTYGYTF. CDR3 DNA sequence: TGTGCCAGCAGTCAGGGACAGGGAACCTATGGCTACACCTTC.

DNA of the CDR3: TGTGCCAGCAGTCACTATTCCGGGGGGGACTATGGCTACACCTTC. Encoded protein: CASSHYSGGDYGYTF. This chain joins TRBV27 and TRBJ1-2; a weak D match, TRBD1 (5 bases). The CDR3 has 15 residues. Trimming removed 5 bases at V and 3 bases at J, with 16 bases between. Germline loops: CDR1 MNHEY, CDR2 SMNVEV (reference sequence).

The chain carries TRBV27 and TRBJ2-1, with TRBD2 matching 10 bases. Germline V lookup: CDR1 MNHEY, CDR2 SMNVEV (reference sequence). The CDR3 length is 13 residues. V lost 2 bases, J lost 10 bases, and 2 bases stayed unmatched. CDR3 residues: CASSLKREGEQFF. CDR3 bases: TGTGCCAGCAGTTTAAAGCGGGAGGGAGAGCAGTTCTTC.

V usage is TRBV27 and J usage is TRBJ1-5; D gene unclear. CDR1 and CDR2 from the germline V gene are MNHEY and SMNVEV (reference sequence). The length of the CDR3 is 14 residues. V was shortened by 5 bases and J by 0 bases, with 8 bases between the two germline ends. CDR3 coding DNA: TGTGCCAGCAGTCTGGTGTATAGCAATCAGCCCCAGCATTTT. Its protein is CASSLVYSNQPQHF.

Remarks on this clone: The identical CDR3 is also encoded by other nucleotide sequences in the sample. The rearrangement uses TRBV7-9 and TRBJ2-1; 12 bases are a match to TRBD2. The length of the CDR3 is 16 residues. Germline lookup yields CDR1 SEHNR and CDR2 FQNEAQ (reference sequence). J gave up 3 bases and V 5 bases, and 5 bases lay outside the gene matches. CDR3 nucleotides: TGTGCCAGCAGCCCCCGGACTAGCGGGATCTACAATGAGCAGTTCTTC. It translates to CASSPRTSGIYNEQFF.

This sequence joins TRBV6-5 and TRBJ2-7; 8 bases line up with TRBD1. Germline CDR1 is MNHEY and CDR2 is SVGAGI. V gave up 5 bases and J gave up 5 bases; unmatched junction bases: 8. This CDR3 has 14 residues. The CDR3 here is CASSQTGVIHEQYF. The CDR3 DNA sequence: TGTGCCAGCAGTCAGACAGGGGTCATACACGAGCAGTACTTC.

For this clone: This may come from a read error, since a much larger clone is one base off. The CDR3 DNA follows: TGTGCCAGCAGCTACCAAGAGACCCAGTACTTC. Amino acid sequence: CASSYQETQYF. The chain uses TRBV4-2 and TRBJ2-5; D is unresolved. V lost 5 bases and J lost 0, with 1 base in between. The CDR3 spans 11 residues. Germline V gives CDR1 LGHNA, CDR2 YNFKEQ.

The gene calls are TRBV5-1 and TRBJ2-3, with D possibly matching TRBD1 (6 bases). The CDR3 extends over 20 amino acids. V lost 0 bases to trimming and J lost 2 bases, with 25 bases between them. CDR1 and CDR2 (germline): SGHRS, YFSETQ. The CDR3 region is CASSLAALMGHLSSTDTQYF. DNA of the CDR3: TGCGCCAGCAGCTTGGCAGCTTTAATGGGACACCTTTCATCCACAGATACGCAGTATTTT.

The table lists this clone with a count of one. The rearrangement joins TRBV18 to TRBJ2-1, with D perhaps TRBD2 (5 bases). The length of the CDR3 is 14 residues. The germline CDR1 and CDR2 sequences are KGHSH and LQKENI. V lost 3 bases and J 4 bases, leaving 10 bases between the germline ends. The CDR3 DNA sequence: TGTGCCAGCTCACCCCGGGATCTTTACAATGAGCAGTTCTTC. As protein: CASSPRDLYNEQFF.

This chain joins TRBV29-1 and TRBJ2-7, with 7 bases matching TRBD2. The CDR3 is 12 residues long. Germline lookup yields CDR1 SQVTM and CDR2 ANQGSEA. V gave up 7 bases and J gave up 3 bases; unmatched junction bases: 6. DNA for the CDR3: TGCAGCGATCCCGGGACTAACTACGAGCAGTACTTC. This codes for CSDPGTNYEQYF.

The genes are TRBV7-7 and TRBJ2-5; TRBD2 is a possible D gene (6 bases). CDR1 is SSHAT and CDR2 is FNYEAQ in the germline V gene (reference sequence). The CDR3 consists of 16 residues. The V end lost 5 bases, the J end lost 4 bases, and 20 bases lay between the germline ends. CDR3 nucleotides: TGTGCCAGCAGCCCTAGACCTACCGGGGGAGGAGAGACCCAGTACTTC. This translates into CASSPRPTGGGETQYF.

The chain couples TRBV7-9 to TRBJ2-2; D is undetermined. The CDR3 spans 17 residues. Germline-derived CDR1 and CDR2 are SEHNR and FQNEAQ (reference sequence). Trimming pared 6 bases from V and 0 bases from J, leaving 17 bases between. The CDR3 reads CASSSLDVLANTGELFF. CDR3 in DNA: TGTGCCAGCAGTTCCCTCGACGTCCTCGCGAACACCGGGGAGCTGTTTTTT.

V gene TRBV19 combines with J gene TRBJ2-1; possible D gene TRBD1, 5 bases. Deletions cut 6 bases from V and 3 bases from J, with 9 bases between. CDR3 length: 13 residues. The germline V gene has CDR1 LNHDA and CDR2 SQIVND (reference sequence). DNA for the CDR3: TGTGCCAGTAGCCAGGGCTTCTACAATGAGCAGTTCTTC. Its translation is CASSQGFYNEQFF.

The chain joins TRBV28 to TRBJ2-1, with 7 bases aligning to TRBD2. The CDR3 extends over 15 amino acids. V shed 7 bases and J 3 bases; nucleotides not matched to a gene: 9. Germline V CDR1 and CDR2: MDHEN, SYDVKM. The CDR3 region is CASTLADRSYNEQFF. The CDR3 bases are TGTGCCAGCACCCTAGCGGATCGAAGCTACAATGAGCAGTTCTTC.